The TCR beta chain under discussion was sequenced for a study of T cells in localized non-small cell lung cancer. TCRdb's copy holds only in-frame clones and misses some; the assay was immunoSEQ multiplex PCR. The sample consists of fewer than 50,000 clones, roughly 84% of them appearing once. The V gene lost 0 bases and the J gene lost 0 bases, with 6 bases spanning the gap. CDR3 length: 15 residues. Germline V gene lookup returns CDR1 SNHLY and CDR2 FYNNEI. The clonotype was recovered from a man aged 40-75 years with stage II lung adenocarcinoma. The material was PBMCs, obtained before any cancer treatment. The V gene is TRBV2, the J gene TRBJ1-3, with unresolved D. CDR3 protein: CASSEAWLSGNTIYF. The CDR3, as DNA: TGTGCCAGCAGTGAAGCGTGGCTCTCTGGAAACACCATATATTTT.